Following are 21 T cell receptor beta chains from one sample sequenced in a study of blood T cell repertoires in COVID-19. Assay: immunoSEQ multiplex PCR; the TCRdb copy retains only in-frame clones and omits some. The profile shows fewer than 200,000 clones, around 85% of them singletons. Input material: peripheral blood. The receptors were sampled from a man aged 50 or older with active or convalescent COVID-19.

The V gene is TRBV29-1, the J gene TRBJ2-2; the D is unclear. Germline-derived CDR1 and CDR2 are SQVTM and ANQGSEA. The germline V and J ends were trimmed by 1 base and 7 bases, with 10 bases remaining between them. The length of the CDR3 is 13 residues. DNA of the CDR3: TGCAGCGTTGAAGGGGCACAAGGCGGGGAGCTGTTTTTT. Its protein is CSVEGAQGGELFF.

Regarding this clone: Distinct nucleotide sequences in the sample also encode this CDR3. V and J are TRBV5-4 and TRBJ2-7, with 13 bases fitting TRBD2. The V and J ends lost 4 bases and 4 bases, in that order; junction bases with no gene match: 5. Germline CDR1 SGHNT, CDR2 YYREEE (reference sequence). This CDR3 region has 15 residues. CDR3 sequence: CASSPTSGGAYEQYF. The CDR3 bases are TGTGCCAGCAGCCCCACTAGCGGGGGGGCTTACGAGCAGTACTTC.

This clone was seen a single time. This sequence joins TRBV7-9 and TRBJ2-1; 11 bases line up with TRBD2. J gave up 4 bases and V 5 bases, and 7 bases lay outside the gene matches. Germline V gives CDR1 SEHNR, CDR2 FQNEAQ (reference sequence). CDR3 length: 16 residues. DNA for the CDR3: TGTGCCAGCAGCCCCCGACTAGCGGGATTGTACAATGAGCAGTTCTTC. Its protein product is CASSPRLAGLYNEQFF.

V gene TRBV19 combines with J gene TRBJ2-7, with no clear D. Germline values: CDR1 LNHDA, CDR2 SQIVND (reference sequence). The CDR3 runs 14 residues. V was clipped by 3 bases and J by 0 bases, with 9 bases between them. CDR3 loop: CASSIRKTSYEQYF. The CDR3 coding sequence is TGTGCCAGTAGTATTAGAAAAACCTCCTACGAGCAGTACTTC.

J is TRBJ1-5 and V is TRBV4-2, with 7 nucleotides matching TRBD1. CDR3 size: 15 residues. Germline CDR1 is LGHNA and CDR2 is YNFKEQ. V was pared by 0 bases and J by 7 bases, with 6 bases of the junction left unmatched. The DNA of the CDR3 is TGTGCCAGCAGCCAAGATTGGCAGGGGGAACAGCCCCAGCATTTT. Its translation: CASSQDWQGEQPQHF.

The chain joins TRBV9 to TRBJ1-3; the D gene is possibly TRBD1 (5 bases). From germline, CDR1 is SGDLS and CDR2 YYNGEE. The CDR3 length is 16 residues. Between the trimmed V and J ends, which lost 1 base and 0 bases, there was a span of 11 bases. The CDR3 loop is CASSVQGGSSGNTIYF. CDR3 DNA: TGTGCCAGCAGCGTACAGGGAGGGAGCTCTGGAAACACCATATATTTT.

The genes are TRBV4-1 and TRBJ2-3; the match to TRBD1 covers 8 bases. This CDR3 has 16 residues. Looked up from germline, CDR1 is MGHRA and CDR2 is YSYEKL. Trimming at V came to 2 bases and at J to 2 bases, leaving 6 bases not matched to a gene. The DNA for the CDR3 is TGCGCCAGCAGCCAAACCCCGGGACAGGACACAGATACGCAGTATTTT. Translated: CASSQTPGQDTDTQYF.

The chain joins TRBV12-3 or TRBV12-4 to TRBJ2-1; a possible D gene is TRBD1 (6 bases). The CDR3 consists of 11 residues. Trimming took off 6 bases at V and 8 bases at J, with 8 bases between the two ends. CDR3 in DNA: TGTGCCAGCAGAAACAGGGATGAGCAGTTCTTC. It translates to CASRNRDEQFF.

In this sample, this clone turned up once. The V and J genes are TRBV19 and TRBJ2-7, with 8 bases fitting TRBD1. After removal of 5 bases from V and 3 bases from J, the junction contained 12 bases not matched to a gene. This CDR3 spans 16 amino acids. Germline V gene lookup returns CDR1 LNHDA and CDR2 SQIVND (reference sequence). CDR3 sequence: CASSGRGTGQLYEQYF. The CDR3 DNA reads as TGTGCCAGTAGTGGACGTGGGACAGGACAGCTCTACGAGCAGTACTTC.

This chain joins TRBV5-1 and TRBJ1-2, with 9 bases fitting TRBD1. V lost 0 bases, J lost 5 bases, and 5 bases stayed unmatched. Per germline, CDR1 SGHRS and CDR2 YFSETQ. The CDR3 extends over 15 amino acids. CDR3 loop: CASSLGTGVGYGYTF. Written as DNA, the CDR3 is TGCGCCAGCAGCTTGGGGACAGGGGTTGGGTATGGCTACACCTTC.

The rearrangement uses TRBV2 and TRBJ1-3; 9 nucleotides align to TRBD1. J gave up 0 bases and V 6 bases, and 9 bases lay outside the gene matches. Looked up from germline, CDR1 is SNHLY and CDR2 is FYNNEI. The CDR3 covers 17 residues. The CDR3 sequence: CASSERWTGASGNTIYF. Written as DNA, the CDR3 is TGTGCCAGCAGCGAACGCTGGACAGGGGCCTCTGGAAACACCATATATTTT.

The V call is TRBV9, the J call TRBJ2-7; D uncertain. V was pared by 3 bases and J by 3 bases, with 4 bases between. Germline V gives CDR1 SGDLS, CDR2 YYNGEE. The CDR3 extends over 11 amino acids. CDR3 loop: CASSAYYEQYF. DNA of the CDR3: TGTGCCAGCAGCGCCTACTACGAGCAGTACTTC.

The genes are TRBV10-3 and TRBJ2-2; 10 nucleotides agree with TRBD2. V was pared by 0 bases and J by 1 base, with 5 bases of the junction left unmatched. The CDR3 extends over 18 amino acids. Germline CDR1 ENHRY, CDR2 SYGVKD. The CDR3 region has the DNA TGTGCCATCAGTGAGTCCCCTAGCGGGAGTGGGAACACCGGGGAGCTGTTTTTT. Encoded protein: CAISESPSGSGNTGELFF.

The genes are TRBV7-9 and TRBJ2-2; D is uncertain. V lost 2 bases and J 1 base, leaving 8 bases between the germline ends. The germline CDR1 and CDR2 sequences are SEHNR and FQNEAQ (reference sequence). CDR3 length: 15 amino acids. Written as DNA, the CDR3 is TGTGCCAGCAGCTTACGGGTGGAGAACACCGGGGAGCTGTTTTTT. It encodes CASSLRVENTGELFF.

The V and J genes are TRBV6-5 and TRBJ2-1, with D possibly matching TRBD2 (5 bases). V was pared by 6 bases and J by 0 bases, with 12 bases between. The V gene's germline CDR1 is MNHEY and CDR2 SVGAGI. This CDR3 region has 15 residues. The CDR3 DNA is TGTGCCAGCAGGAAAGAGCGGAACTCCTACAATGAGCAGTTCTTC. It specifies CASRKERNSYNEQFF.

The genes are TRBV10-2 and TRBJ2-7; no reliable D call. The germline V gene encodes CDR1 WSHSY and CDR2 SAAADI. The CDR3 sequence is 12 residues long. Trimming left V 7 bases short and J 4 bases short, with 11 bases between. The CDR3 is CASTHNPYEQYF. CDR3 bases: TGCGCCAGCACCCACAATCCTTACGAGCAGTACTTC.

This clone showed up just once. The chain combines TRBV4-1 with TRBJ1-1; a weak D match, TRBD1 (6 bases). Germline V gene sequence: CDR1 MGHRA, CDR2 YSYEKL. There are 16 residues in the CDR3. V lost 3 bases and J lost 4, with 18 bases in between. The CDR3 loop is CASSHSLTGSITEAFF. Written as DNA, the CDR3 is TGCGCCAGCAGCCACTCGCTGACAGGATCGATCACTGAAGCTTTCTTT.

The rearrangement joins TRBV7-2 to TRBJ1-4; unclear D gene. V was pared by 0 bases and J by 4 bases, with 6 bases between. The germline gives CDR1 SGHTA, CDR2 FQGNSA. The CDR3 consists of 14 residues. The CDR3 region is CASSLAQNNEKLFF. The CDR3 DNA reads TGTGCCAGCAGCTTAGCACAGAATAATGAAAAACTGTTTTTT.

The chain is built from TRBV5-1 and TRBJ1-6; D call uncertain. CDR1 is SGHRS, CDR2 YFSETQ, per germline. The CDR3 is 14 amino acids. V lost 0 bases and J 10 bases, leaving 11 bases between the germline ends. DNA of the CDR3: TGCGCCAGCAGCTTGGGAGGGTCCGGATCACCCCTCCACTTT. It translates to CASSLGGSGSPLHF.

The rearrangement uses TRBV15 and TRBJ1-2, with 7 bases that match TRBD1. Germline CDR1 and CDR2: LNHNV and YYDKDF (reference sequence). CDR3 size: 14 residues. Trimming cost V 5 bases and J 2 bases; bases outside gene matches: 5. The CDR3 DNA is TGTGCCACCAGCGTGACAGGGTCCAACTATGGCTACACCTTC. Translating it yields CATSVTGSNYGYTF.

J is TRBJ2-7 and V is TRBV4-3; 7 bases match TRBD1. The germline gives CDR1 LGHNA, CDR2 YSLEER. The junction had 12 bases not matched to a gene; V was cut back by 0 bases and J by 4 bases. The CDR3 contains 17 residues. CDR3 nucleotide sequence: TGCGCCAGCAGCCAAGATCAATCGCGACAGGGTTTTTACGAGCAGTACTTC. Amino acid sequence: CASSQDQSRQGFYEQYF.